Sequencing of this T cell receptor (beta chain) was carried out in a study of shared clonotypes between healthy human individuals. Notes on the study in general: The sharing of 5% to 6.5% of naive CD4 clonotypes was seen across a handful of donors.

The authors loaded approximately 220 ng DNA, some 32,000 T cell genomes, into sorted-subset replicate PCRs. Produced via immunoSEQ multiplex PCR; TCRdb's table is partial and in-frame only. Among approximately 2,300,000 clones, approximately 90% were seen once, and the ten largest hold approximately 0.4%. On this clone: Its target is not known.

The sample comprised naive CD4+ T cells from PBMCs. Noted subset: CD45RA+ positively selected. The receptor's source is a man aged 18 to 35 in good health. Some clones in this sample may be carry-over from other donors' samples.

CDR3 sequence (DNA): TGCAGCTCCCCGGTGGGCGAAAAACTGTTTTTT. As protein: CSSPVGEKLFF. The chain carries TRBV29-1 and TRBJ1-4; D is unresolved. The CDR3 contains 11 residues. Trimming shortened V by 8 bases and J by 8 bases, and 12 bases separated the two germline ends. CDR1 and CDR2 from the germline V gene are SQVTM and ANQGSEA.